Each of the 24 T cell receptor beta chains below was sequenced from the same sample in a study of blood T cell repertoires in COVID-19. Libraries were prepared by immunoSEQ multiplex PCR; TCRdb keeps only in-frame clonotypes and omits some of them. The top ten clones hold around 1.9% of a sample with some 270,000 clones, nearly 90% of them seen once. Sample: peripheral blood. The receptors shown here come from a woman aged 60-75 years with COVID-19, enrolled during active disease.

The gene calls are TRBV9 and TRBJ1-2; TRBD1 matches at 7 bases. This CDR3 spans 15 amino acids. With 3 bases clipped from V and 3 bases from J, the junction kept 8 bases outside the gene matches. Germline-derived CDR1 and CDR2 are SGDLS and YYNGEE. CDR3 in amino acids: CASSARQGNDYGYTF. The DNA of the CDR3 is TGTGCCAGCAGCGCCCGACAGGGTAATGACTATGGCTACACCTTC.

This sequence joins TRBV6-6 and TRBJ1-5; weak D call: TRBD1 (5 bases). Germline V gene lookup returns CDR1 MNHNY and CDR2 SVGAGI (reference sequence). The CDR3 length is 13 residues. V lost 6 bases and J lost 6, with 12 bases in between. CDR3 amino acids: CASSPDNSQPQHF. The CDR3, as DNA: TGTGCCAGCAGCCCGGACAATAGTCAGCCCCAGCATTTT.

This chain joins TRBV4-2 and TRBJ2-1, with 10 positions matching TRBD1. The CDR3 totals 14 residues. Trimming took 5 bases from V and 9 from J; bases not matched to a gene: 7. From germline, CDR1 is LGHNA and CDR2 YNFKEQ. The CDR3 coding sequence is TGTGCCAGCAGCGGGACAGGGGATAGCGGTGAGCAGTTCTTC. Residues: CASSGTGDSGEQFF.

This chain uses TRBV9 with TRBJ1-6, with D uncertain. This CDR3 is built from 12 residues. Germline CDR1 is SGDLS and CDR2 is YYNGEE. Deletions cut 5 bases from V and 7 bases from J, with 7 bases between. This chain's CDR3 is CASSSINSPLHF. In DNA form, the CDR3 reads TGTGCCAGCAGTAGCATCAATTCACCCCTCCACTTT.

The rearrangement joins TRBV5-4 to TRBJ2-7; 8 nucleotides agree with TRBD1. The CDR3 has 14 amino acids. V lost 3 bases to trimming and J lost 2 bases; unmatched junction nucleotides: 4. The germline gives CDR1 SGHNT, CDR2 YYREEE (reference sequence). CDR3 in DNA: TGTGCCAGCAGCTCGACAGGGGTCGCCTACGAGCAGTACTTC. Its protein is CASSSTGVAYEQYF.

The chain couples TRBV19 to TRBJ1-5; maybe TRBD1 (6 bases). The CDR3 runs to 13 residues. Trimming took 8 bases from V and 4 from J, leaving 12 bases between them. CDR1 and CDR2 (germline): LNHDA, SQIVND (reference sequence). CDR3 sequence reads: CASAGQTNQPQHF. Here the CDR3 DNA reads TGTGCCAGTGCTGGACAGACTAATCAGCCCCAGCATTTT.

J is TRBJ2-3 and V is TRBV3-1 (or the pseudogene TRBV3-2); 8 positions agree with TRBD2. V was pared by 3 bases and J by 4 bases, with 6 bases of the junction left unmatched. The V gene's germline CDR1 is LGHDT and CDR2 YNNKEL (reference sequence). The CDR3 loop spans 15 amino acids. The CDR3 nucleotides are TGTGCCAGCAGCCAGGCCGGGACTAGGGCAGATACGCAGTATTTT. This translates into CASSQAGTRADTQYF.

V usage is TRBV7-9 and J usage is TRBJ1-1; D is unclear. Germline values: CDR1 SEHNR, CDR2 FQNEAQ (reference sequence). This CDR3 contains 16 residues. V lost 1 base and J 3 bases, leaving 15 bases between the germline ends. The CDR3 region has the DNA TGTGCCAGCAGCTTAGGATTTCCGGGGAGGGACACTGAAGCTTTCTTT. Residues: CASSLGFPGRDTEAFF.

On this clone itself: An end of the junction does not agree with germline; a read error may underlie this. V and J are TRBV7-7 and TRBJ2-7; maybe TRBD2 (7 bases). CDR3 length equals 15 residues. CDR1 is SSHAT and CDR2 is FNYEAQ in the germline V gene (reference sequence). The CDR3 DNA reads TGTGCTAGCAGCTTAGCGGGTCAGGGGATTTACGAGCAGTACTTC. Translating it yields CASSLAGQGIYEQYF.

V is TRBV4-3 and J is TRBJ1-2, with 7 bases aligning to TRBD1. The germline V gene encodes CDR1 LGHNA and CDR2 YSLEER. The CDR3 extends over 16 amino acids. V lost 5 bases and J lost 7; bases outside the gene matches: 16. The DNA for the CDR3 is TGCGCCAGCAGCTTTGACCTGACGACAGGGAATGGTGGCTACACCTTC. Translation: CASSFDLTTGNGGYTF.

The V gene is TRBV6-1, the J gene TRBJ1-2, with 8 bases that match TRBD1. The ends lost 3 bases at V and 2 bases at J; junction bases unmatched: 8. The CDR3 is 16 residues long. Germline loops: CDR1 MNHNS, CDR2 SASEGT. CDR3 sequence: CASSDGRGQGNYGYTF. CDR3 in DNA: TGTGCCAGCAGTGATGGCAGGGGGCAGGGAAACTATGGCTACACCTTC.

This CDR3 reads CASSAGYEQYF. The CDR3 coding sequence is TGTGCCAGCAGCGCCGGTTACGAGCAGTACTTC. The chain combines TRBV11-2 with TRBJ2-7; D gene ambiguous. Germline CDR1 and CDR2: SGHAT and FQNNGV. This CDR3 is built from 11 residues. Trimming pared 5 bases from V and 4 bases from J, leaving 6 bases between.

This rearrangement joins TRBV6-6 to TRBJ1-3; D remains ambiguous. Germline V CDR1 and CDR2: MNHNY, SVGAGI (reference sequence). The CDR3 loop spans 14 amino acids. The V gene lost 7 bases and the J gene lost 0 bases, with 10 bases spanning the gap. Here the CDR3 reads CASTPERSGNTIYF. In DNA form, the CDR3 reads TGTGCCAGCACCCCGGAGCGCTCTGGAAACACCATATATTTT.

The gene calls are TRBV19 and TRBJ1-6; 8 bases are shared with TRBD1. The CDR3 runs to 14 residues. The germline V gene has CDR1 LNHDA and CDR2 SQIVND (reference sequence). Germline trimming cut 5 bases from V and 8 bases from J; bases unmatched to any gene: 5. CDR3 DNA sequence: TGTGCCAGTAGTTTACAGGGGGTTTATTCACCCCTCCACTTT. It yields the protein CASSLQGVYSPLHF.

The chain is built from TRBV6-2 or TRBV6-3 and TRBJ1-4; TRBD1 is a possible D gene (6 bases). Germline CDR1 and CDR2: MNHEY and SVGEGT. Trimming removed 4 bases at V and 4 bases at J, with 13 bases between. The CDR3 covers 15 residues. DNA of the CDR3: TGTGCCAGCAGTTCGGCGGGGGCTGGTAATGAAAAACTGTTTTTT. Translating it yields CASSSAGAGNEKLFF.

The rearrangement links TRBV6-4 to TRBJ1-6; TRBD1 might be the D (6 bases). Germline lookup yields CDR1 MRHNA and CDR2 SNTAGT. The germline V and J ends were trimmed by 7 bases and 5 bases, with 15 bases remaining between them. The CDR3 runs to 15 residues. CDR3 residues: CASNLRQDHNSPLHF. The CDR3 DNA sequence: TGTGCCAGCAACCTTAGACAGGACCATAATTCACCCCTCCACTTT.

In this sample, this clone turned up once. The genes are TRBV5-4 and TRBJ1-2; D is perhaps TRBD1 (6 bases). From germline, CDR1 is SGHNT and CDR2 YYREEE (reference sequence). V was pared by 4 bases and J by 8 bases, with 18 bases between. This CDR3 has 14 amino acids. This CDR3 is CASSAQGGLAGYTF. CDR3 DNA: TGTGCCAGCAGCGCCCAAGGGGGTCTGGCGGGCTACACCTTC.

V and J are TRBV12-3 or TRBV12-4 and TRBJ1-2, with 7 nucleotides matching TRBD1. Unmatched junction bases numbered 4, after V lost 4 bases and J lost 8 bases. This CDR3 is built from 12 residues. CDR3 protein: CASSSTGIGYTF. CDR3 nucleotide sequence: TGTGCCAGCAGTTCGACAGGGATCGGCTACACCTTC.

The chain couples TRBV30 to TRBJ2-2; no reliable D call. CDR1 GTSNPN and CDR2 SVGIG come from the germline V gene (reference sequence). V was shortened by 7 bases and J by 2 bases, with 8 bases between the two germline ends. The CDR3 is 12 amino acids. In DNA form, the CDR3 reads TGTGCCTATTCCAGAAACACCGGGGAGCTGTTTTTT. It encodes CAYSRNTGELFF.

The rearrangement uses TRBV6-5 and TRBJ1-5; 11 bases match TRBD1. CDR3 size: 15 residues. J was trimmed by 6 bases and V by 5 bases; bases with no gene match: 6. Germline V gene sequence: CDR1 MNHEY, CDR2 SVGAGI. The chain's CDR3 is CASSLDRGRIQPQHF. CDR3 coding DNA: TGTGCCAGCAGTCTGGACAGGGGGCGTATTCAGCCCCAGCATTTT.

This clone has a single count. This chain connects TRBV4-1 to TRBJ1-5, with 11 nucleotides matching TRBD1. The junction had 5 bases not matched to a gene; V was cut back by 0 bases and J by 1 base. Germline V gene sequence: CDR1 MGHRA, CDR2 YSYEKL. The CDR3 is 18 residues long. CDR3 DNA sequence: TGCGCCAGCAGCCAAGACCCCGGACAGGGGGCGAGCAATCAGCCCCAGCATTTT. Translation: CASSQDPGQGASNQPQHF.

In DNA form, the CDR3 reads TGTGCCACCAGCAGCTCGGTTAGCACCGGGGAGCTGTTTTTT. Amino acid sequence: CATSSSVSTGELFF. The chain employs TRBV15 and TRBJ2-2; D unclear. The CDR3 contains 14 residues. Germline V gene data show CDR1 as LNHNV and CDR2 as YYDKDF (reference sequence). The germline V and J ends were trimmed by 3 bases and 4 bases, with 9 bases remaining between them.

The chain recombines TRBV29-1 with TRBJ2-2; D perhaps matches TRBD2 (7 bases). In germline, CDR1 is SQVTM, CDR2 ANQGSEA. Trimming cost V 4 bases and J 6 bases, with 15 bases left between them. This CDR3 contains 14 residues. CDR3 DNA: TGCAGCGTTGGGGGGGGCGGGCGGGCCGGGGAGCTGTTTTTT. Amino acids: CSVGGGGRAGELFF.

Here the CDR3 DNA reads TGCGCCAGCAGCCCACTGGGAGACACTGAAGCTTTCTTT. Its translation: CASSPLGDTEAFF. V and J are TRBV5-1 and TRBJ1-1; no clear D gene. The CDR3 contains 13 residues. With 4 bases removed from V and 3 bases from J, the gap between germline ends came to 10 bases. Germline CDR1 SGHRS, CDR2 YFSETQ. The full variable domain, rest sourced from reference TRBV5-1 and TRBJ1-1, is KAGVTQTPRYLIKTRGQQVTLSCSPISGHRSVSWYQQTPGQGLQFLFEYFSETQRNKGNFPGRFSGRQFSNSRSEMNVSTLELGDSALYLCASSPLGDTEAFFGQGTRLTVV.